The sequence of this TCR beta chain was determined in a study of T cells in Graves' hyperthyroidism and ophthalmopathy. Study findings and constraints: Most thyroid clonotypes expanded above 0.001 were also detected in blood.

This clonotype was counted many times. Its cognate antigen is unknown. In germline, CDR1 is SGHAT, CDR2 FQNNGV. V was pared by 1 base and J by 4 bases, with 6 bases between. The CDR3 contains 13 residues. Regions amplified from RNA transcripts were the TCR beta CDR3 regions. When the TCR CDR3 underwent first-round RT-PCR, the HTBI primer set was used. TCRdb reprocessed the multiplex PCR reads via MiXCR and lists one record per CDR3 protein. In the table there are about 500,000 distinct CDR3 sequences, roughly 17% of which are singletons. The sample consisted of blood. This clonotype was sampled from a woman between 18 and 29 years old with Graves' hyperthyroidism. This chain links TRBV11-2 with TRBJ2-3; D is perhaps TRBD2 (5 bases). CDR3 protein: CASSLVRADTQYF. In DNA, the CDR3 is TGTGCCAGCAGCTTAGTGCGGGCAGATACGCAGTATTTT.